This T cell receptor beta chain was profiled in a study of blood T cell repertoires in COVID-19. Across the whole study: The cDNA or gDNA used as material had been derived from T cells, B-cell-depleted T cells, or PBMCs.

This table comes from immunoSEQ multiplex PCR, and its TCRdb copy is limited to in-frame clones, with some not included. The data show about 140,000 clones, around 84% seen once. Trimming pared 3 bases from V and 6 bases from J, leaving 17 bases between. This CDR3 spans 15 amino acids. Germline CDR1 is SNHLY and CDR2 is FYNNEI. This receptor was taken from a human donor in a cohort sampled during active COVID-19. The V gene is TRBV2, the J gene TRBJ2-5; TRBD1 is a possible D gene (5 bases). The sequencing sample was made of peripheral blood. CDR3 region: CASSETVQAVKTQYF. In DNA, the CDR3 is TGTGCCAGCAGTGAGACAGTTCAGGCCGTGAAGACCCAGTACTTC. The complete variable domain, with remaining parts taken from reference TRBV2 and TRBJ2-5, reads EPEVTQTPSHQVTQMGQEVILRCVPISNHLYFYWYRQILGQKVEFLVSFYNNEISEKSEIFDDQFSVERPDGSNFTLKIRSTKLEDSAMYFCASSETVQAVKTQYFGPGTRLLVL.